A single sample gave rise to the 18 T cell receptor beta chains below, sequenced in a study of blood T cell repertoires in COVID-19. Repertoires were generated with immunoSEQ multiplex PCR, while TCRdb's copy carries only in-frame clones and drops some. The sample records about 280,000 clones, 90% being singletons. The source material was PBMCs or T cells enriched from blood (not recorded which). These receptors came from a woman aged 18-29 years with acute COVID-19.

V is TRBV29-1 and J is TRBJ2-1; 7 bases align to TRBD2. CDR3 length: 15 residues. CDR1 SQVTM and CDR2 ANQGSEA come from the germline V gene. After removal of 2 bases from V and 0 bases from J, the junction contained 4 bases not matched to a gene. CDR3 sequence: CSVETSASSYNEQFF. The DNA for the CDR3 is TGCAGCGTTGAAACTAGCGCGAGCTCCTACAATGAGCAGTTCTTC.

The rearrangement joins TRBV11-2 to TRBJ2-1; D is possibly TRBD1 (6 bases). Looked up from germline, CDR1 is SGHAT and CDR2 is FQNNGV. The V and J ends lost 1 base and 3 bases respectively, with 13 bases between them. The CDR3 runs to 16 residues. The CDR3 sequence: CASSLVLGANYNEQFF. The CDR3 DNA is TGTGCCAGCAGCTTAGTTCTGGGGGCGAACTACAATGAGCAGTTCTTC.

The chain joins TRBV11-1 to TRBJ2-1; D is possibly TRBD2 (5 bases). The CDR3 runs 15 residues. Trimming stripped 0 bases from V and 2 bases from J, with 8 bases between. Germline lookup yields CDR1 SGHAT and CDR2 FQDESV (reference sequence). In nucleotides, the CDR3 is TGTGCCAGCAGCTTAGCTCGAGGGCCCTACAATGAGCAGTTCTTC. Translating it yields CASSLARGPYNEQFF.

Concerning this clone: The same CDR3 also results from other DNA sequences found in this sample. The chain uses TRBV5-1 and TRBJ1-1; the match to TRBD1 covers 8 bases. This CDR3 is built from 17 residues. V was pared by 4 bases and J by 1 base, with 12 bases of the junction left unmatched. Germline values: CDR1 SGHRS, CDR2 YFSETQ. CDR3: CASSRQGIPVRNTEAFF. DNA for the CDR3: TGCGCCAGCAGCCGACAGGGGATTCCGGTAAGGAACACTGAAGCTTTCTTT.

V and J are TRBV6-6 and TRBJ2-5, with 7 bases that match TRBD1. Germline V CDR1 and CDR2: MNHNY, SVGAGI (reference sequence). This CDR3 contains 14 residues. V lost 2 bases, J lost 1 base, and 1 base stayed unmatched. The CDR3 bases are TGTGCCAGCAGTTACAGGGGGCCCCAAGAGACCCAGTACTTC. Translation: CASSYRGPQETQYF.

This chain links TRBV6-5 with TRBJ2-5, with TRBD1 as a possible D gene (5 bases). Trimming shortened V by 8 bases and J by 2 bases, and 18 bases separated the two germline ends. CDR1 and CDR2 (germline): MNHEY, SVGAGI. This CDR3 spans 15 amino acids. CDR3 bases: TGTGCCAGCTCGTCTTTGGTAGCAGGGCAAGAGACCCAGTACTTC. It specifies CASSSLVAGQETQYF.

The V gene is TRBV20-1, the J gene TRBJ2-7, with 9 bases that match TRBD1. V shed 3 bases, J shed 2 bases, and the junction held 5 bases outside the gene matches. The CDR3 loop spans 14 amino acids. Germline lookup yields CDR1 DFQATT and CDR2 SNEGSKA (reference sequence). This CDR3 is CSASSGTGPYEQYF. CDR3 bases: TGCAGTGCTAGTTCCGGGACAGGGCCCTACGAGCAGTACTTC.

J is TRBJ1-3 and V is TRBV19; D is perhaps TRBD1 (5 bases). Germline V lookup: CDR1 LNHDA, CDR2 SQIVND (reference sequence). This CDR3 comprises 14 residues. The germline V and J ends were trimmed by 5 bases and 3 bases, with 11 bases remaining between them. The CDR3 protein is CASSQGGGGNTIYF. The CDR3 nucleotides are TGTGCCAGTAGTCAGGGAGGAGGTGGAAACACCATATATTTT.

Concerning this clone: This sample includes further DNA sequences coding for the same CDR3. The chain carries TRBV28 and TRBJ2-2, with TRBD1 matching 9 bases. CDR3 length: 14 amino acids. CDR1 is MDHEN, CDR2 SYDVKM, per germline. The V and J ends lost 2 bases and 6 bases, in that order; junction bases with no gene match: 1. The DNA for the CDR3 is TGTGCCAGCAGTTTAACAGGGGGCCCCGGGGAGCTGTTTTTT. Protein product: CASSLTGGPGELFF.

This clone has only a few counts. The V gene is TRBV6-5, the J gene TRBJ1-4, with D tentatively TRBD1 (5 bases). Trimming removed 2 bases at V and 5 bases at J, with 12 bases between. The V gene's germline CDR1 is MNHEY and CDR2 SVGAGI. The CDR3 covers 15 residues. This CDR3 reads CASSYDSSRNEKLFF. For the CDR3, the DNA is TGTGCCAGCAGTTACGACAGTAGCCGGAATGAAAAACTGTTTTTT.

The chain employs TRBV12-1 and TRBJ1-4; no DNA check was done on the table's D call, TRBD1. TRBV12-1 is noted as a pseudogene. The length of the CDR3 is 14 residues. CDR3 sequence: CASSFTDRGEKLFF. The CDR3 DNA follows: TGTGCCAGCAGCTTTACGGACAGAGGCGAAAAACTGTTTTTT.

The gene calls are TRBV6-5 and TRBJ1-1; the D is unclear. Trimming pared 5 bases from V and 4 bases from J, leaving 11 bases between. The CDR3 covers 13 residues. Germline values: CDR1 MNHEY, CDR2 SVGAGI. CDR3 sequence (DNA): TGTGCCAGCAGTCCGTTTCGGGGCACTGAAGCTTTCTTT. Residues: CASSPFRGTEAFF.

This chain links TRBV7-9 with TRBJ2-7; TRBD2 matches at 12 bases. This CDR3 spans 17 amino acids. Germline V gene data show CDR1 as SEHNR and CDR2 as FQNEAQ (reference sequence). Trimming took 4 bases from V and 0 from J; bases not matched to a gene: 7. CDR3: CASSSFRLAGASYEQYF. In DNA form, the CDR3 reads TGTGCCAGCAGCTCCTTTAGACTAGCGGGAGCCTCCTACGAGCAGTACTTC.

The chain uses TRBV11-2 and TRBJ2-7; TRBD2 matches at 10 bases. This CDR3 region has 17 residues. The germline V gene encodes CDR1 SGHAT and CDR2 FQNNGV. J was trimmed by 2 bases and V by 1 base; bases with no gene match: 8. DNA for the CDR3: TGTGCCAGCAGCTTAGTATCCCTTGGACTAGCGGCCTACGAGCAGTACTTC. Translating gives CASSLVSLGLAAYEQYF.

This chain uses TRBV6-5 with TRBJ1-4, with D possibly being TRBD1 (6 bases). This CDR3 comprises 14 residues. V shed 7 bases and J shed 2 bases, with 11 bases lying between them. Germline CDR1 and CDR2: MNHEY and SVGAGI. The CDR3 sequence: CASTTGWTNEKLFF. In DNA, the CDR3 is TGTGCCAGCACAACAGGGTGGACTAATGAAAAACTGTTTTTT.

This chain connects TRBV19 to TRBJ1-3; D perhaps matches TRBD1 (5 bases). Germline loops: CDR1 LNHDA, CDR2 SQIVND (reference sequence). The V end was cut by 3 bases, the J end by 1 base, with 19 bases between. This CDR3 is 18 amino acids long. The CDR3 bases are TGTGCCAGTAGTATGGGGCGTGGAGGGAAGGGATCTGGAAACACCATATATTTT. Translating it yields CASSMGRGGKGSGNTIYF.

The J gene is TRBJ2-1, the V gene TRBV3-1 (or the pseudogene TRBV3-2); TRBD2 matches at 11 bases. V lost 4 bases to trimming and J lost 7 bases; unmatched junction nucleotides: 12. The CDR3 covers 17 residues. The V gene's germline CDR1 is LGHDT and CDR2 YNNKEL (reference sequence). CDR3 amino acids: CASSLASGRTLVNEQFF. As DNA, the CDR3 is TGTGCCAGCAGCCTCGCTAGCGGGAGGACCCTTGTTAATGAGCAGTTCTTC.

The chain couples TRBV7-9 to TRBJ2-2; 9 bases fit TRBD2. Trimming cost V 6 bases and J 4 bases; bases outside gene matches: 9. The CDR3 is 16 residues long. The germline CDR1 and CDR2 sequences are SEHNR and FQNEAQ (reference sequence). DNA of the CDR3: TGTGCCAGCAGTCCCCGACTAGCGGTTCTCACCGGGGAGCTGTTTTTT. Residues: CASSPRLAVLTGELFF.